The clone carrying this T cell receptor beta chain occurred a few times. This record comes from a study of T cell repertoires in cytomegalovirus infection. A single record per CDR3 protein comes from TCRdb applying MiXCR to the reads. Here the sample spans 600,000 to 800,000 distinct CDR3 sequences, 24% being singletons. V was pared by 4 bases and J by 5 bases, with 11 bases of the junction left unmatched. This CDR3 is 15 amino acids long. From germline, CDR1 is SGHNT and CDR2 YYREEE (reference sequence). This TCR was sampled from a human donor in good health (CMV status not recorded). Some clones in this sample may be carry-over from other donors' samples. Sequencing used CD8+ T cells from PBMCs. The genes are TRBV5-4 and TRBJ2-5, with TRBD1 matching 7 bases. The CDR3 spells CASSPSKGAGETQYF. The CDR3 region has the DNA TGTGCCAGCAGCCCCTCTAAGGGGGCAGGGGAGACCCAGTACTTC.